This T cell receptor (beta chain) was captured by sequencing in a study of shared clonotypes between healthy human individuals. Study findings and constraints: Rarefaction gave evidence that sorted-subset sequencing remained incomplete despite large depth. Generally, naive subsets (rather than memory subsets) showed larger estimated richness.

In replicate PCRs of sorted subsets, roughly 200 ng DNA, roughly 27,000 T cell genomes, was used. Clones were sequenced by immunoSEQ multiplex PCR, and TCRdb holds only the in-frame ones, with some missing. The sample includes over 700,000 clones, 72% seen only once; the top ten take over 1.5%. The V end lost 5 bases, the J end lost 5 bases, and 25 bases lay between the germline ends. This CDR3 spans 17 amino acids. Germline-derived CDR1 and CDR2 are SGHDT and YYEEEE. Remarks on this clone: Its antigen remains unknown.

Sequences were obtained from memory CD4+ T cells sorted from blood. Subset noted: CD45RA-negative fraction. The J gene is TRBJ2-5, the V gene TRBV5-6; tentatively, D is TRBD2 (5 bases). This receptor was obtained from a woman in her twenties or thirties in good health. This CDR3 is CASSFKNVYSGGETQYF. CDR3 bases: TGTGCCAGCAGTTTCAAGAATGTGTACTCCGGCGGGGAGACCCAGTACTTC. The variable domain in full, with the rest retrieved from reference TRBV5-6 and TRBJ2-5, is DAGVTQSPTHLIKTRGQQVTLRCSPKSGHDTVSWYQQALGQGPQFIFQYYEEEERQRGNFPDRFSGHQFPNYSSELNVNALLLGDSALYLCASSFKNVYSGGETQYFGPGTRLLVL.